The 11 T cell receptor beta chains below come from one sample, sequenced in a study of T-cell memory formation after mild COVID-19. MiXCR, run by TCRdb on the 5' RACE reads, gives a single entry per CDR3 protein. This sample has over 400,000 distinct CDR3 sequences, with less than 25% found just once. The sequenced sample was PBMCs or a T cell subset sorted from them (not recorded which). The receptors stem from an adult woman who had mild COVID-19 (a few samples of this study predate the infection). Cell type and time point are not known.

A few counts support this clonotype. The chain employs TRBV12-3 or TRBV12-4 and TRBJ2-4; D not resolved. CDR3 size: 11 residues. Trimming took 5 bases from V and 10 from J, leaving 9 bases between them. Written as DNA, the CDR3 is TGTGCCAGCAGTCTGGCCGGTATTCAGTACTTC. This gives the protein CASSLAGIQYF.

V is TRBV12-3 or TRBV12-4 and J is TRBJ2-7; TRBD1 or TRBD2 may be the D gene (5 bases each). V lost 3 bases to trimming and J lost 4 bases, with 19 bases between them. CDR3 length: 16 residues. CDR3 coding DNA: TGTGCCAGCAGTTTCGGGGCAGGTAAAACCCAATACGAGCAGTACTTC. Protein product: CASSFGAGKTQYEQYF.

CDR3 sequence reads: CSARIGTLDSYEQYF. CDR3 DNA sequence: TGCAGTGCTAGAATCGGGACTTTAGACTCCTACGAGCAGTACTTC. The chain carries TRBV20-1 and TRBJ2-7, with D possibly being TRBD2 (6 bases). Germline V gene data show CDR1 as DFQATT and CDR2 as SNEGSKA (reference sequence). The CDR3 is 15 residues long. Trimming removed 2 bases from V and 0 bases from J, with 14 bases in between.

This clonotype was detected a few times. The chain has TRBV5-1 and TRBJ1-1; D unresolved. The germline CDR1 and CDR2 sequences are SGHRS and YFSETQ. The CDR3 has 14 residues. V was cut by 1 base and J by 3 bases, with 10 bases left in between. This chain's CDR3 is CASSLSRRDTEAFF. For the CDR3, the DNA is TGCGCCAGCAGCTTGTCCAGGCGGGACACTGAAGCTTTCTTT.

Only one count was recorded for this clonotype. This rearrangement joins TRBV28 to TRBJ1-5; D is ambiguous. Trimming left V 2 bases short and J 4 bases short, with 9 bases between. CDR3 length: 14 residues. CDR1 MDHEN and CDR2 SYDVKM come from the germline V gene. DNA for the CDR3: TGTGCCAGCAGTTTAGGGTCTCCTAATCAGCCCCAGCATTTT. Encoded protein: CASSLGSPNQPQHF.

J is TRBJ1-1 and V is TRBV20-1; D is unresolved. V dropped 5 bases and J dropped 5 bases, with 18 bases sitting between them. CDR3 length: 14 amino acids. Germline V CDR1 and CDR2: DFQATT, SNEGSKA (reference sequence). The CDR3 loop reads CSASRGGPGTEAFF. CDR3 coding DNA: TGCAGTGCTTCCCGGGGAGGGCCCGGGACTGAAGCTTTCTTT.

The CDR3 here is CSARDTSGGTYEQYF. Written as DNA, the CDR3 is TGCAGTGCTAGAGATACTAGCGGGGGTACCTACGAGCAGTACTTC. This chain uses TRBV20-1 with TRBJ2-7; 11 nucleotides match TRBD2. The CDR3 is 15 amino acids. Germline trimming cut 0 bases from V and 2 bases from J; bases unmatched to any gene: 3. In germline, CDR1 is DFQATT, CDR2 SNEGSKA (reference sequence).

The chain has TRBV12-3 or TRBV12-4 and TRBJ1-2; D might be TRBD1 (6 bases). Trimming shortened V by 3 bases and J by 9 bases, and 20 bases separated the two germline ends. This CDR3 region has 15 residues. CDR3 loop: CASSFTGSGAGRYTF. DNA of the CDR3: TGTGCCAGCAGTTTCACGGGTTCAGGGGCGGGTCGCTACACCTTC.

J is TRBJ2-1 and V is TRBV19; TRBD2 matches at 15 bases. The CDR3 contains 17 residues. V shed 1 base, J shed 7 bases, and the junction held 5 bases outside the gene matches. Germline V lookup: CDR1 LNHDA, CDR2 SQIVND (reference sequence). The CDR3 loop reads CASSIGAGTSGGNEQFF. CDR3 bases: TGTGCCAGTAGTATAGGGGCCGGGACTAGCGGGGGGAATGAGCAGTTCTTC.

The J gene is TRBJ2-3, the V gene TRBV12-3 or TRBV12-4; 8 nucleotides agree with TRBD1. V shed 3 bases and J 1 base; nucleotides not matched to a gene: 6. This CDR3 is built from 16 residues. The CDR3 sequence: CASSFRVQGGTDTQYF. In nucleotides, the CDR3 is TGTGCCAGCAGTTTCCGAGTACAGGGGGGCACAGATACGCAGTATTTT.

This chain joins TRBV4-2 and TRBJ2-3; D not certain. Germline-derived CDR1 and CDR2 are LGHNA and YNFKEQ. V was pared by 4 bases and J by 2 bases, with 7 bases between. The CDR3 contains 13 residues. Here the CDR3 reads CASSRSHTDTQYF. The CDR3 DNA reads as TGTGCCAGCAGCCGATCCCACACAGATACGCAGTATTTT.